One sample yielded the 6 T cell receptor beta chains listed below, sequenced in a study of long-term antiretroviral therapy in people with HIV. Running of the v3.0 immunoSEQ assay took place at survey level. The table came from immunoSEQ multiplex PCR; TCRdb's copy has only in-frame clones and leaves some out. The sample shows roughly 25,000 clones, over 85% of them seen only once. The input for sequencing was unsorted PBMCs, taken 7.6 years after starting antiretroviral therapy. The receptor set was obtained from a middle-aged woman with HIV.

The rearrangement links TRBV10-3 to TRBJ1-4; TRBD1 is a possible D gene (5 bases). Germline CDR1 ENHRY, CDR2 SYGVKD. V lost 11 bases, J lost 2 bases, and 15 bases lay in between. There are 14 residues in the CDR3. This chain's CDR3 is CAARAGGTNEKLFF. The CDR3 DNA sequence: TGTGCCGCCAGGGCGGGGGGGACTAATGAAAAACTGTTTTTT.

This clone has only one observation. The chain is built from TRBV6-5 and TRBJ2-4; tentatively, D is TRBD2 (6 bases). This CDR3 has 14 amino acids. The V gene lost 2 bases and the J gene lost 9 bases, with 14 bases spanning the gap. The germline gives CDR1 MNHEY, CDR2 SVGAGI. This CDR3 reads CASSYVGAGSIQYF. DNA for the CDR3: TGTGCCAGCAGTTACGTCGGGGCGGGGAGCATTCAGTACTTC.

V usage is TRBV19 and J usage is TRBJ2-5; 12 bases align to TRBD2. CDR1 and CDR2 from the germline V gene are LNHDA and SQIVND (reference sequence). Trimming removed 5 bases from V and 2 bases from J; junction bases left unmatched: 3. This CDR3 region has 15 residues. The CDR3 coding sequence is TGTGCCAGTAGTTCCCTAGCGGGGGGGCAAGAGACCCAGTACTTC. Protein product: CASSSLAGGQETQYF. The variable domain in full, completed from reference TRBV19 and TRBJ2-5, reads DGGITQSPKYLFRKEGQNVTLSCEQNLNHDAMYWYRQDPGQGLRLIYYSQIVNDFQKGDIAEGYSVSREKKESFPLTVTSAQKNPTAFYLCASSSLAGGQETQYFGPGTRLLVL.

This sequence joins TRBV5-5 and TRBJ1-2, with 8 bases matching TRBD1. This CDR3 is 15 amino acids long. V was pared by 9 bases and J by 3 bases, with 13 bases of the junction left unmatched. CDR1 SGHKS and CDR2 YYEKEE come from the germline V gene (reference sequence). The CDR3 protein is CATRAGLQGDYGYTF. In nucleotides, the CDR3 is TGTGCCACCCGCGCCGGGTTACAGGGGGACTATGGCTACACCTTC.

The chain links TRBV4-3 to TRBJ2-5, with D unresolved. This CDR3 contains 14 residues. Germline V gene lookup returns CDR1 LGHNA and CDR2 YSLEER. Trimming shortened V by 4 bases and J by 0 bases, and 9 bases separated the two germline ends. The CDR3 nucleotides read TGCGCCAGCAGCCCGGACGGTAACCAAGAGACCCAGTACTTC. Encoded protein: CASSPDGNQETQYF.

The chain joins TRBV10-3 to TRBJ1-2, with TRBD1 matching over 12 bases. The V segment lost 8 bases and the J segment 7 bases; nucleotides outside the gene matches: 11. Per the germline V gene, CDR1 is ENHRY and CDR2 is SYGVKD. The CDR3 spans 15 residues. The CDR3 nucleotides read TGTGCCATCCGGGACAGGGGGCGCGGGTTCGGTGGCTACACCTTC. Protein sequence: CAIRDRGRGFGGYTF.